This T cell receptor beta chain was retrieved from a study of identical twins. Addition of a universal primer site occurred through template switching, and cDNA carried unique molecular identifiers. TCRdb reprocessed the 5' RACE reads via MiXCR and lists one record per CDR3 protein. The sample includes some 500,000 distinct CDR3 sequences, approximately 10% of them seen just once. CDR3 length: 16 residues. Germline lookup yields CDR1 SEHNR and CDR2 FQNEAQ (reference sequence). Trimming removed 5 bases at V and 4 bases at J, with 19 bases between. In its sample, this clonotype was seen a few times. The same data also contributed to another study, on yellow fever vaccine responses in identical twins.

Specimen: PBMCs. The receptor was isolated from a woman younger than 30 in good health. The chain employs TRBV7-9 and TRBJ2-3, with TRBD1 as a possible D gene (5 bases). The CDR3 region is CASSLRQYMGSDTQYF. The CDR3 nucleotides read TGTGCCAGCAGCCTTCGACAGTACATGGGGTCAGATACGCAGTATTTT.